Listed here are 2 T cell receptor beta chains from one sample, sequenced in a study of blood T cell repertoires in COVID-19. Data came from immunoSEQ multiplex PCR; TCRdb stores just in-frame clones and leaves some out. The table shows 100,000 or so clones, with just under 95% occurring only once. The sequencing input was peripheral blood. These receptor sequences come from a man aged 65 to 79 with acute or convalescent COVID-19.

This chain links TRBV27 with TRBJ2-3; D not resolved. The V gene's germline CDR1 is MNHEY and CDR2 SMNVEV (reference sequence). Trimming took off 6 bases at V and 2 bases at J, with 15 bases between the two ends. This CDR3 region has 15 residues. The DNA for the CDR3 is TGTGCCAGCAGACTCCTGGCAGGTCTCACAGATACGCAGTATTTT. It specifies CASRLLAGLTDTQYF.

This chain connects TRBV12-3 or TRBV12-4 to TRBJ1-2, with 8 bases matching TRBD1. The CDR3 covers 13 residues. V lost 4 bases, J lost 9 bases, and 7 bases stayed unmatched. CDR3 in DNA: TGTGCCAGCAGTTCCGACAGGGGTAGTAGCTACACCTTC. Translating gives CASSSDRGSSYTF.